This T cell receptor (beta chain) was recovered during a study of blood T cell repertoires in COVID-19. About the study: The origin of the acute and convalescent COVID-19 samples was the United States, Italy and Spain.

The CDR3 extends over 15 amino acids. The germline gives CDR1 GTSNPN, CDR2 SVGIG (reference sequence). With 1 base clipped from V and 8 bases from J, the junction kept 10 bases outside the gene matches. As originally analysed: Reference gene primer amplification gave nucleated cell count estimates. Assay used: immunoSEQ multiplex PCR; TCRdb lists only in-frame clones, some missing. The V and J calls and clone size come from that table; D and trimming were worked out from the DNA. The profile shows about 230,000 clones, 88% of them singletons. The clonotype was recovered from a woman aged 55 to 70 with acute or convalescent COVID-19. Sequenced sample: peripheral blood. The chain recombines TRBV30 with TRBJ1-4, with 7 bases identical to TRBD1. CDR3 protein: CAWSALTGREEKLFF. CDR3 nucleotide sequence: TGTGCCTGGAGTGCATTGACAGGGAGAGAAGAAAAACTGTTTTTT.